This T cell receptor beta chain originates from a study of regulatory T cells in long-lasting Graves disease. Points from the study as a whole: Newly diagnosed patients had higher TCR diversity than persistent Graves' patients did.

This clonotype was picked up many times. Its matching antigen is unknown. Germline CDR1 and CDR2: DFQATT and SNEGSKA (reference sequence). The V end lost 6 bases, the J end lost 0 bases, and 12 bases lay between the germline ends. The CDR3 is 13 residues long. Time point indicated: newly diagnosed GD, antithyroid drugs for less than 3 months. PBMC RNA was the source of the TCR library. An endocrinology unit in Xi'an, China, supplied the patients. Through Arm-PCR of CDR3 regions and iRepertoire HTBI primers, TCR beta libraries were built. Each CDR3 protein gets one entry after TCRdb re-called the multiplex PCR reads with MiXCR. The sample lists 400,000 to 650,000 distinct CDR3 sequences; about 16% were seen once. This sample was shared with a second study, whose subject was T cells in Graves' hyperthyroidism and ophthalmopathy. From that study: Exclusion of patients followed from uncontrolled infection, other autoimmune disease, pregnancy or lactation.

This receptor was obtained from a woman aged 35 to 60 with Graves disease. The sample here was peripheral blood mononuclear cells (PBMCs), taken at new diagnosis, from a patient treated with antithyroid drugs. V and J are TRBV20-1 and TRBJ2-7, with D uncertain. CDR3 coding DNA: TGCAGTGCCATATCCGGCGGCTCCTACGAGCAGTACTTC. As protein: CSAISGGSYEQYF.